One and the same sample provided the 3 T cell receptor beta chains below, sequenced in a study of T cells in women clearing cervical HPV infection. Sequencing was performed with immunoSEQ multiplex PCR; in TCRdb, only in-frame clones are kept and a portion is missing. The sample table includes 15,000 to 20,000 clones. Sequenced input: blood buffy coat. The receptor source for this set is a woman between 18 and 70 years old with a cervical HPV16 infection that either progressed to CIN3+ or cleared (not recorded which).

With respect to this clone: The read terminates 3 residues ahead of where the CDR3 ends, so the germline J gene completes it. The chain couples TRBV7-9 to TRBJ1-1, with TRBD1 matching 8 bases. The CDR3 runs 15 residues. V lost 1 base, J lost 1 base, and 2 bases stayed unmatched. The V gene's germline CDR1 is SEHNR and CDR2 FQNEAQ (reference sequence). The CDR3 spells CASSLGGQGNTEAFF. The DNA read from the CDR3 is TGTGCCAGCAGCTTAGGCGGACAGGGGAACACTGAA. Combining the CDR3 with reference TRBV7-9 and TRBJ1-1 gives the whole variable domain DTGVSQNPRHKITKRGQNVTFRCDPISEHNRLYWYRQTLGQGPEFLTYFQNEAQLEKSRLLSDRFSAERPKGSFSTLEIQRTEQGDSAMYLCASSLGGQGNTEAFFGQGTRLTVV.

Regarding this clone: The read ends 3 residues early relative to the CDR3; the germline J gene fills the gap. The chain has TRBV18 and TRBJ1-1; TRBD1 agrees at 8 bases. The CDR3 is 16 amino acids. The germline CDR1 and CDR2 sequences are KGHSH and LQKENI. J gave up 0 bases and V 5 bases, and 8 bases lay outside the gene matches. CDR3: CASSTRTGSMNTEAFF. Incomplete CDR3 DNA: TGTGCCAGCTCAACCCGGACAGGGTCAATGAACACTGAA.

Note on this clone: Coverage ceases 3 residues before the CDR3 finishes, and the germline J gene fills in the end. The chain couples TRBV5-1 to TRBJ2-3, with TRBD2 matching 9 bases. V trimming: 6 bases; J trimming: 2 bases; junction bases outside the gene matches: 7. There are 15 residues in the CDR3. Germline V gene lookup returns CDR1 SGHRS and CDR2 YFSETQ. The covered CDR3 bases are TGCGCCAGCACCGGGACTAGCAAGACCACAGATACG. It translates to CASTGTSKTTDT. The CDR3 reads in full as CASTGTSKTTDTQYF.